These 26 T cell receptor beta chains came from one sample sequenced in a study of beta chain features in type 1 diabetes. The isolated RNA, all of it, was reverse transcribed, so expressed TCRB transcripts were what got sequenced. This table comes from immunoSEQ multiplex PCR, and its TCRdb copy is limited to in-frame clones, with some not included. The sample yields around 500,000 clones, approximately 28% seen once. The material sequenced was naive CD4+ T cells from blood. These receptors all come from a man between 18 and 29 years old in good health.

A few counts support this clone. The chain employs TRBV29-1 and TRBJ2-7; 7 nucleotides match TRBD1. Germline CDR1 and CDR2: SQVTM and ANQGSEA. J gave up 3 bases and V 7 bases, and 3 bases lay outside the gene matches. The CDR3 sequence is 11 residues long. The CDR3 DNA follows: TGCAGCGGGGGACAGTTCTACGAGCAGTACTTC. It codes for CSGGQFYEQYF.

This clone turned up a few times. The CDR3 loop reads CASSFTSGSGETQYF. The CDR3 bases are TGTGCCAGCAGCTTTACTAGCGGGAGTGGTGAGACCCAGTACTTC. V and J are TRBV11-2 and TRBJ2-5; 11 nucleotides agree with TRBD2. Germline CDR1 reads SGHAT; CDR2 reads FQNNGV. The CDR3 spans 15 residues. Germline trimming cut 3 bases from V and 5 bases from J; bases unmatched to any gene: 5.

The V gene is TRBV7-2, the J gene TRBJ2-7; the D gene is possibly TRBD2 (6 bases). Germline values: CDR1 SGHTA, CDR2 FQGNSA. Trimming took off 1 base at V and 6 bases at J, with 19 bases between the two ends. The CDR3 spans 16 residues. For the CDR3, the DNA is TGTGCCAGCAGCTTAGATCTTCGGGACGTGCGGGGCGAGCAGTACTTC. It encodes CASSLDLRDVRGEQYF.

V gene TRBV12-5 combines with J gene TRBJ2-1; 8 nucleotides line up with TRBD1. J was trimmed by 7 bases and V by 6 bases; bases with no gene match: 5. This CDR3 contains 13 residues. Germline V lookup: CDR1 LGHNT, CDR2 FRNRAP. The DNA for the CDR3 is TGTGCTAGTGGGCAGGGGGCTCGGAATGAGCAGTTCTTC. Translating it yields CASGQGARNEQFF. The whole variable domain, filled in from reference TRBV12-5 and TRBJ2-1, reads DARVTQTPRHKVTEMGQEVTMRCQPILGHNTVFWYRQTMMQGLELLAYFRNRAPLDDSGMPKDRFSAEMPDATLATLKIQPSEPRDSAVYFCASGQGARNEQFFGPGTRLTVL.

This chain joins TRBV7-2 and TRBJ2-3, with a possible D match to TRBD2 (6 bases). Trimming removed 7 bases from V and 5 bases from J, with 19 bases in between. The CDR3 contains 15 residues. Germline-derived CDR1 and CDR2 are SGHTA and FQGNSA. For the CDR3, the DNA is TGTGCCAGCACCCTCATAGCCTTGGGGGGAGATACGCAGTATTTT. It is translated as CASTLIALGGDTQYF.

This clone was seen a few times. V is TRBV7-9 and J is TRBJ2-5; D might be TRBD1 (6 bases). Trimming removed 2 bases from V and 0 bases from J, with 7 bases in between. Germline V CDR1 and CDR2: SEHNR, FQNEAQ (reference sequence). The CDR3 has 14 amino acids. In DNA form, the CDR3 reads TGTGCCAGCAGCTTAAGGGGGTACCAAGAGACCCAGTACTTC. Protein: CASSLRGYQETQYF.

This clone has a handful of counts. The chain is built from TRBV30 and TRBJ2-1; D may be TRBD2 (5 bases). V was shortened by 4 bases and J by 0 bases, with 10 bases between the two germline ends. The CDR3 spans 14 residues. Germline CDR1 is GTSNPN and CDR2 is SVGIG (reference sequence). The CDR3 nucleotides read TGTGCCTGGAACCGGCGGGCCTCCTACAATGAGCAGTTCTTC. This codes for CAWNRRASYNEQFF.

This clone was detected only a few times. CDR3 coding DNA: TGTGCCAGCAGCTTAGTAGCGCACTCTGGGGCCAACGTCCTGACTTTC. Translated, it gives CASSLVAHSGANVLTF. The V gene is TRBV13, the J gene TRBJ2-6; D is possibly TRBD2 (5 bases). Germline-derived CDR1 and CDR2 are PRHDT and FYEKMQ (reference sequence). Trimming stripped 1 base from V and 0 bases from J, with 7 bases between. The CDR3 has 16 amino acids.

This chain connects TRBV11-2 to TRBJ2-6; D not certain. The germline gives CDR1 SGHAT, CDR2 FQNNGV. The V and J ends lost 3 bases and 3 bases respectively, with 12 bases between them. The length of the CDR3 is 16 residues. For the CDR3, the DNA is TGTGCCAGCAGCTTCCAAAACAGTTTTGGGGCCAACGTCCTGACTTTC. Its protein is CASSFQNSFGANVLTF.

The chain carries TRBV25-1 and TRBJ2-7, with 10 bases identical to TRBD2. The CDR3 contains 16 residues. Germline V gene data show CDR1 as MGHDK and CDR2 as SYGVNS. V lost 1 base, J lost 5 bases, and 8 bases stayed unmatched. The CDR3 bases are TGTGCCAGCAGTGAATTCGGGGCTAGCGGGAGTAACGAGCAGTACTTC. Translation gives CASSEFGASGSNEQYF.

The chain couples TRBV7-3 to TRBJ2-5; D call uncertain. Germline V CDR1 and CDR2: SGHTA, FQGTGA. Between the trimmed V and J ends, which lost 4 bases and 2 bases, there was a span of 8 bases. This CDR3 spans 13 amino acids. CDR3 region: CASSSQRQETQYF. The CDR3 DNA is TGTGCCAGCAGCTCGCAAAGGCAAGAGACCCAGTACTTC.

Note on this clone: Other DNA sequences in the same sample also yield this CDR3. This chain joins TRBV18 and TRBJ2-3; no definite D call. The CDR3 extends over 13 amino acids. Trimming took off 2 bases at V and 0 bases at J, with 3 bases between the two ends. Germline CDR1 and CDR2: KGHSH and LQKENI. Here the CDR3 DNA reads TGTGCCAGCTCACCAAAGAGCACAGATACGCAGTATTTT. It translates to CASSPKSTDTQYF.

The V call is TRBV5-1, the J call TRBJ2-6; D uncertain. Germline V gene data show CDR1 as SGHRS and CDR2 as YFSETQ. V was cut by 7 bases and J by 2 bases, with 10 bases left in between. The CDR3 length is 14 residues. Written as DNA, the CDR3 is TGCGCCAGCGGCCCCCAACCTGGGGCCAACGTCCTGACTTTC. This translates into CASGPQPGANVLTF.

This clone appeared a few times. The chain combines TRBV7-9 with TRBJ2-1, with 10 bases fitting TRBD1. The CDR3 contains 15 residues. Germline CDR1 SEHNR, CDR2 FQNEAQ (reference sequence). With 3 bases clipped from V and 9 bases from J, the junction kept 8 bases outside the gene matches. For the CDR3, the DNA is TGTGCCAGCAGCTTCTCGGGACAGGGGTTATCTGAGCAGTTCTTC. This encodes CASSFSGQGLSEQFF.

The CDR3 spells CASGTTRTDTQYF. The CDR3 DNA sequence: TGTGCCAGCGGGACTACGCGCACAGATACGCAGTATTTT. The chain recombines TRBV28 with TRBJ2-3, with 7 bases aligning to TRBD2. Germline CDR1 and CDR2: MDHEN and SYDVKM. Trimming took 8 bases from V and 1 from J; bases not matched to a gene: 3. The CDR3 spans 13 residues.

The chain links TRBV25-1 to TRBJ2-7; D is possibly TRBD1 (6 bases). The CDR3 sequence is 14 residues long. Trimming left V 3 bases short and J 3 bases short, with 12 bases between. Germline V gene sequence: CDR1 MGHDK, CDR2 SYGVNS. The CDR3 DNA reads as TGTGCCAGCAGTGACTCGGGACACCGCTACGAGCAGTACTTC. It encodes CASSDSGHRYEQYF.

The rearrangement joins TRBV7-2 to TRBJ2-4; D perhaps matches TRBD1 (6 bases). Germline V gene sequence: CDR1 SGHTA, CDR2 FQGNSA. This CDR3 is 16 amino acids long. The V gene lost 2 bases and the J gene lost 2 bases, with 13 bases spanning the gap. CDR3 coding DNA: TGTGCCAGCAGCTTATCTACCGGGACATCCAAAAACATTCAGTACTTC. Translated, it gives CASSLSTGTSKNIQYF.

V is TRBV4-2 and J is TRBJ2-7; TRBD2 matches at 10 bases. V was clipped by 3 bases and J by 0 bases; unmatched bases: 8. The CDR3 is made up of 17 amino acids. Germline assignment: CDR1 LGHNA and CDR2 YNFKEQ. The CDR3 loop reads CASSQRYGTSDSYEQYF. The CDR3 nucleotides read TGTGCCAGCAGCCAGAGATATGGGACTAGCGACTCCTACGAGCAGTACTTC.

This clone was counted only a few times. The V gene is TRBV2, the J gene TRBJ2-1; D gene unclear. Germline V CDR1 and CDR2: SNHLY, FYNNEI. V was shortened by 1 base and J by 10 bases, with 11 bases between the two germline ends. The CDR3 runs to 13 residues. The CDR3 here is CASSEEVAREQFF. The DNA for the CDR3 is TGTGCCAGCAGTGAAGAAGTGGCGAGGGAGCAGTTCTTC.

This clone was recorded a few times. The chain combines TRBV11-2 with TRBJ2-5; D gene ambiguous. Germline assignment: CDR1 SGHAT and CDR2 FQNNGV. V lost 1 base to trimming and J lost 7 bases, with 4 bases between them. The CDR3 is 11 residues long. The CDR3 sequence is CASSLVGTQYF. The CDR3 coding sequence is TGTGCCAGCAGCTTAGTCGGGACCCAGTACTTC.

The J gene is TRBJ2-4, the V gene TRBV28; possibly TRBD1 for D (5 bases). CDR3 length: 16 residues. Germline V lookup: CDR1 MDHEN, CDR2 SYDVKM. V lost 1 base, J lost 1 base, and 11 bases lay in between. The CDR3 region is CASSLYQGSAKNIQYF. Written as DNA, the CDR3 is TGTGCCAGCAGTTTATACCAGGGATCTGCCAAAAACATTCAGTACTTC.

The J gene is TRBJ1-2, the V gene TRBV4-1, with a possible D match to TRBD1 (5 bases). The V gene's germline CDR1 is MGHRA and CDR2 YSYEKL. V lost 0 bases and J 6 bases, leaving 14 bases between the germline ends. The CDR3 is 15 residues long. In DNA form, the CDR3 reads TGCGCCAGCAGCCAAGATATAACGGGGCGTCATGGCTACACCTTC. The encoded protein is CASSQDITGRHGYTF.

The chain couples TRBV4-1 to TRBJ2-1; D is unresolved. Trimming stripped 4 bases from V and 3 bases from J, with 16 bases between. The CDR3 runs to 16 residues. Germline CDR1 reads MGHRA; CDR2 reads YSYEKL. The CDR3, as DNA: TGCGCCAGCAGCCCAGAGGAAGTTTTCGGCTACAATGAGCAGTTCTTC. Translated, it gives CASSPEEVFGYNEQFF.

This clone was counted only a few times. The V and J genes are TRBV6-1 and TRBJ2-7; TRBD2 matches 8 bases. After removal of 3 bases from V and 0 bases from J, the junction contained 10 bases not matched to a gene. Germline CDR1 and CDR2: MNHNS and SASEGT. The CDR3 sequence is 17 residues long. CDR3 in DNA: TGTGCCAGCAGTGAGCCACTACTAGCGGTGTCCTCCTACGAGCAGTACTTC. Protein: CASSEPLLAVSSYEQYF.

This clone was observed a handful of times. The chain uses TRBV29-1 and TRBJ2-5, with a tentative D call TRBD2 (5 bases). Germline V gene data show CDR1 as SQVTM and CDR2 as ANQGSEA. The CDR3 runs to 13 residues. V was pared by 5 bases and J by 2 bases, with 12 bases between. CDR3 in amino acids: CSVFPGVQETQYF. For the CDR3, the DNA is TGCAGCGTTTTTCCCGGGGTACAAGAGACCCAGTACTTC.

This clone was seen more than once but under ten times. The rearrangement links TRBV29-1 to TRBJ2-1; D gene uncertain. The CDR3 has 12 amino acids. Germline lookup yields CDR1 SQVTM and CDR2 ANQGSEA. V was trimmed by 4 bases and J by 6 bases, leaving 10 bases between them. The CDR3 spells CSVARVVNEQFF. DNA for the CDR3: TGCAGCGTTGCCCGGGTAGTCAATGAGCAGTTCTTC.